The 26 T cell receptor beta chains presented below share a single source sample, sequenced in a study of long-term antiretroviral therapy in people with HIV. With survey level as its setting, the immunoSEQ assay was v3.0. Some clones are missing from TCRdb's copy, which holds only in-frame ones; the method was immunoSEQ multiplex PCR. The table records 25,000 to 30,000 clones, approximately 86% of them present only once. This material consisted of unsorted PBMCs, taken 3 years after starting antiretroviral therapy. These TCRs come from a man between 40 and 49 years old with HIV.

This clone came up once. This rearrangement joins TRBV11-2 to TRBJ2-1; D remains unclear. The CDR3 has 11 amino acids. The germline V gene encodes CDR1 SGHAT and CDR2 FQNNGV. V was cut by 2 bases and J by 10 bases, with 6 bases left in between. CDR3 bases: TGTGCCAGCAGCTTAAGTTGGGAGCAGTTCTTC. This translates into CASSLSWEQFF.

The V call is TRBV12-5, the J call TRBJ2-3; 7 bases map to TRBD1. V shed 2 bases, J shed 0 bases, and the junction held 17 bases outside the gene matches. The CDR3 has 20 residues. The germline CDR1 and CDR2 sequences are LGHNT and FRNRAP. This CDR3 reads CASGLSQIYLGTESTDTQYF. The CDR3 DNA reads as TGTGCTAGTGGTTTGTCTCAAATCTACCTGGGGACAGAGAGCACAGATACGCAGTATTTT.

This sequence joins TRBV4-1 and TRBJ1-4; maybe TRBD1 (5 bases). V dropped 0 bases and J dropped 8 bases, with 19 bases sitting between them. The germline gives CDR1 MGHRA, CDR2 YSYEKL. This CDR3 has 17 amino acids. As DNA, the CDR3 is TGCGCCAGCAGCCAAGATCAATGGGGCCCGCAGGAAGAAAAACTGTTTTTT. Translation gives CASSQDQWGPQEEKLFF.

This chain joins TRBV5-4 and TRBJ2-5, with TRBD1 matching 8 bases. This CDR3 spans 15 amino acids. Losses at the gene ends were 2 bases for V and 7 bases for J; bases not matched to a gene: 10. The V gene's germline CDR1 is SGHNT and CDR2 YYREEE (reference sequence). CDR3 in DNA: TGTGCCAGCAGCTTACCAGACAGGGGAGGAGGGACCCAGTACTTC. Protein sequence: CASSLPDRGGGTQYF.

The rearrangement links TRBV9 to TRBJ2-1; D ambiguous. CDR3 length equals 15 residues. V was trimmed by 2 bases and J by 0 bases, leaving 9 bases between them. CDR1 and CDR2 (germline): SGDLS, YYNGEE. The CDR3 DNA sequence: TGTGCCAGCAGCGTTAAAATTAGCTCCTACAATGAGCAGTTCTTC. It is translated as CASSVKISSYNEQFF.

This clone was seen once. CDR3 sequence: CASSPGTGRWQYF. The CDR3 nucleotides are TGTGCCAGCAGCCCAGGCACGGGGCGTTGGCAATACTTC. This chain uses TRBV7-2 with TRBJ2-7; possibly TRBD1 or TRBD2 for D (5 bases each). The CDR3 is 13 residues long. V was cut by 5 bases and J by 13 bases, with 21 bases left in between. Germline V gene data show CDR1 as SGHTA and CDR2 as FQGNSA.

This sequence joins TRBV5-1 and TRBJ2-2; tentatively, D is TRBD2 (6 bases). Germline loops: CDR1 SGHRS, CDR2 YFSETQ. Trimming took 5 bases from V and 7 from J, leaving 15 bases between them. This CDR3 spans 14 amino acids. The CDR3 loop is CASSIGGAIGELFF. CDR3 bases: TGCGCCAGCAGTATTGGAGGGGCCATCGGGGAGCTGTTTTTT.

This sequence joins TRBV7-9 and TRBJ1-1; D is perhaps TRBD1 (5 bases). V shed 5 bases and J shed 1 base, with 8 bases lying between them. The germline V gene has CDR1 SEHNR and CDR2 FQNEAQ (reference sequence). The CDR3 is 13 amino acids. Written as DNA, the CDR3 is TGTGCCAGCAGCAACCAGGGGAACACTGAAGCTTTCTTT. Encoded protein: CASSNQGNTEAFF.

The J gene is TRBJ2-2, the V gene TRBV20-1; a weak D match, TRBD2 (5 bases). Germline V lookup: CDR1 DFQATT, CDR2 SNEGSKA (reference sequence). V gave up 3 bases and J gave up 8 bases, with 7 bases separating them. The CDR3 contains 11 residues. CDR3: CSASRGGELFF. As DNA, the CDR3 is TGCAGTGCTAGTAGAGGGGGGGAGCTGTTTTTT.

CDR3 residues: CASSSVAGGPYNEQFF. CDR3 coding DNA: TGTGCCAGCAGCTCGGTGGCAGGGGGTCCCTACAATGAGCAGTTCTTC. The chain couples TRBV5-8 to TRBJ2-1; 7 bases match TRBD1. Germline V gene lookup returns CDR1 SGHTS and CDR2 YDEGEE. The CDR3 runs to 16 residues. Trimming took 3 bases from V and 2 from J; bases not matched to a gene: 8.

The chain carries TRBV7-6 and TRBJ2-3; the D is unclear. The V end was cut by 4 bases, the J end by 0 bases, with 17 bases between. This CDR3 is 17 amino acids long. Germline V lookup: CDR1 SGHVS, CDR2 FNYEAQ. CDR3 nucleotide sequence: TGTGCCAGCAGCTCTCCGATGGGCTCGTTAAGCACAGATACGCAGTATTTT. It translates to CASSSPMGSLSTDTQYF.

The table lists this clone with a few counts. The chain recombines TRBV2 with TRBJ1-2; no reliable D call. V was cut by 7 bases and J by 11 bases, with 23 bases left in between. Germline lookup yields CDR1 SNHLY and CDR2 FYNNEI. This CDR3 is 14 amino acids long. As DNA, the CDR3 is TGTGCCAGCACGGCACCGGGCACCCGTTTTGTATACACCTTC. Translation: CASTAPGTRFVYTF.

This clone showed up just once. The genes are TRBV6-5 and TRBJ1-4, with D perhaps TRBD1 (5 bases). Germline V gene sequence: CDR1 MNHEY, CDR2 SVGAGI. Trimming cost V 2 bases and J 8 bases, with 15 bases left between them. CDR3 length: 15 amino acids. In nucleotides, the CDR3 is TGTGCCAGCAGTTACAGGGGAACGGCTGAGGAAAAACTGTTTTTT. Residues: CASSYRGTAEEKLFF.

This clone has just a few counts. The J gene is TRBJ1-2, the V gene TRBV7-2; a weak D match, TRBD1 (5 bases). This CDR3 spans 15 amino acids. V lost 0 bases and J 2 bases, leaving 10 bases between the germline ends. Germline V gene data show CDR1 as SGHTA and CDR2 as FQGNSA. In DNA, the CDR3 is TGTGCCAGCAGCTTAGCGCTCGGGGCCAACTATGGCTACACCTTC. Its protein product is CASSLALGANYGYTF.

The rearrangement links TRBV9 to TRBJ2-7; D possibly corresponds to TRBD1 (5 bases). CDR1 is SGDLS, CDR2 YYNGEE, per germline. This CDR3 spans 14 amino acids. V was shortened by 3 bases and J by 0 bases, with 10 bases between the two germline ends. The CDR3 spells CASSARQSSYEQYF. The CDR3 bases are TGTGCCAGCAGCGCCAGACAGAGCTCCTACGAGCAGTACTTC.

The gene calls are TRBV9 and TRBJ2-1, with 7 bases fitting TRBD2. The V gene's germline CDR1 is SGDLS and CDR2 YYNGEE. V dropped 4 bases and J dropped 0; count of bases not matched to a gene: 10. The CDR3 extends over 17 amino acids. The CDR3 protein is CASSPRGGPSSYNEQFF. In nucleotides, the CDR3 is TGTGCCAGCAGCCCCCGGGGAGGGCCAAGCTCCTACAATGAGCAGTTCTTC.

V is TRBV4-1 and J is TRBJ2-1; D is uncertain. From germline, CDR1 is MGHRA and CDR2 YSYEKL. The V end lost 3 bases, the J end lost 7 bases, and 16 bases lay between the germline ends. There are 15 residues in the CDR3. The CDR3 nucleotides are TGCGCCAGCAGCCAGTGGTCGGTCGTTTTTAATGAGCAGTTCTTC. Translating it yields CASSQWSVVFNEQFF.

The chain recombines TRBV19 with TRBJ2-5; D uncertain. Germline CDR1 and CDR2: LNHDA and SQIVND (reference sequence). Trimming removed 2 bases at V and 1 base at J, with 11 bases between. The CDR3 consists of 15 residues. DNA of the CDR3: TGTGCCAGTAGTATATATAGGGATCCCCAAGAGACCCAGTACTTC. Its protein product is CASSIYRDPQETQYF.

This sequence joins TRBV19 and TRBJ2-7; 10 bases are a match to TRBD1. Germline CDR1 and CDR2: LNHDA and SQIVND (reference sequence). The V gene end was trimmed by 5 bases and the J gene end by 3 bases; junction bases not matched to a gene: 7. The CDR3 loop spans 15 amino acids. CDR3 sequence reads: CASSPGTGEHYEQYF. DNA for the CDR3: TGTGCCAGTAGTCCCGGGACAGGGGAACACTACGAGCAGTACTTC.

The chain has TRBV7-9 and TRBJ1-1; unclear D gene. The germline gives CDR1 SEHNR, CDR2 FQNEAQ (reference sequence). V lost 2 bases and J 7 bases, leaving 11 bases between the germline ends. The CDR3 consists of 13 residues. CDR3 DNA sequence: TGTGCCAGCAGCTTAAATCCCGTACTTGAAGCTTTCTTT. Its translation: CASSLNPVLEAFF.

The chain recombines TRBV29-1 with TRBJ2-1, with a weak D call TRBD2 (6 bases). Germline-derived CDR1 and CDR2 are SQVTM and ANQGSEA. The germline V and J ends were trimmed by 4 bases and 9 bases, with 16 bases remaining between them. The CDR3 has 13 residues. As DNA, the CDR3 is TGCAGCGTTGTCCCGGGTCTCGGGGGTGAGCAGTTCTTC. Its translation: CSVVPGLGGEQFF.

Here the CDR3 reads CASSFRYEQYF. The CDR3 nucleotides are TGTGCCAGCAGCTTTCGCTACGAGCAGTACTTC. J is TRBJ2-7 and V is TRBV5-6; D is unresolved. Deletions cut 2 bases from V and 3 bases from J, with 3 bases between. Germline values: CDR1 SGHDT, CDR2 YYEEEE. The CDR3 is made up of 11 amino acids. Full variable domain (outside the CDR3, taken from reference TRBV5-6 and TRBJ2-7): DAGVTQSPTHLIKTRGQQVTLRCSPKSGHDTVSWYQQALGQGPQFIFQYYEEEERQRGNFPDRFSGHQFPNYSSELNVNALLLGDSALYLCASSFRYEQYFGPGTRLTVT.

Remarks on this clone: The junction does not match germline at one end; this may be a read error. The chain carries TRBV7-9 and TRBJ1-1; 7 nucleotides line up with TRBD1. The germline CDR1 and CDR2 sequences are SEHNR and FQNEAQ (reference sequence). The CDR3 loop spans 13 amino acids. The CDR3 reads CASSPAAVPGGVF. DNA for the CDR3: TGTGCCAGCAGCCCAGCCGCCGTTCCAGGGGGAGTCTTT.

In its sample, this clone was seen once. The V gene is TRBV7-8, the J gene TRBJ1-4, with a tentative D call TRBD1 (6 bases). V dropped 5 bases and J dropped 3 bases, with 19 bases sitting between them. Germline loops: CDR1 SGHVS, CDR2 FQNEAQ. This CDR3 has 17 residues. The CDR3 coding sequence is TGTGCCAGCAGCCGCCGGGGGGGGCGAGTGGCTAATGAAAAACTGTTTTTT. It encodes CASSRRGGRVANEKLFF. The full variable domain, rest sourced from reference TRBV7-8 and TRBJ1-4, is GAGVSQSPRYKVAKRGQDVALRCDPISGHVSLFWYQQALGQGPEFLTYFQNEAQLDKSGLPSDRFFAERPEGSVSTLKIQRTQQEDSAVYLCASSRRGGRVANEKLFFGSGTQLSVL.

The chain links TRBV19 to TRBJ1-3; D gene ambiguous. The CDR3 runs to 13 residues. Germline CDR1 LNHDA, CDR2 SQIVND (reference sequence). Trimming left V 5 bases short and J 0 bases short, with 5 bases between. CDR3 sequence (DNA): TGTGCCAGTAGTGAAGTCTCTGGAAACACCATATATTTT. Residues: CASSEVSGNTIYF.

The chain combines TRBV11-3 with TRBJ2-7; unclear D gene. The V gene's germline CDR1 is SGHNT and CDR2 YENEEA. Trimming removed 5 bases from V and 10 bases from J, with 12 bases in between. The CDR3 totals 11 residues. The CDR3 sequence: CASSEGFPQYF. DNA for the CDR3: TGTGCCAGCAGCGAAGGGTTCCCCCAGTACTTC.